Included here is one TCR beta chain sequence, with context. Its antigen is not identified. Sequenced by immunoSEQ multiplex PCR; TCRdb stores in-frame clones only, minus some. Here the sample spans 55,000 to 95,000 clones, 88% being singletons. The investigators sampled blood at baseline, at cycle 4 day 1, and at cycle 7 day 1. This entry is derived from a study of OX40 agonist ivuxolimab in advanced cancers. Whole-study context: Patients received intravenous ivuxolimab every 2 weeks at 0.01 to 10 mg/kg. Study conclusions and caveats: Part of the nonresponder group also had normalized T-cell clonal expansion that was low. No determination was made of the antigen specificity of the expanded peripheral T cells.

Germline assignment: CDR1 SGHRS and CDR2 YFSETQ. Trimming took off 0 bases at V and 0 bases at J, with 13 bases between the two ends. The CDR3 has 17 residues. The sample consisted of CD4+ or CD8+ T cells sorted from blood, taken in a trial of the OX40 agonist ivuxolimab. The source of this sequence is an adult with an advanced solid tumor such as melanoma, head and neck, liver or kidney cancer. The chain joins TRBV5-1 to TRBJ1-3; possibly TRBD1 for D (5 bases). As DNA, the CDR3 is TGCGCCAGCAGCTTGGCCGGGGACGCCTACTCTGGAAACACCATATATTTT. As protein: CASSLAGDAYSGNTIYF.